The clone carrying this T cell receptor (beta chain) was seen more than once but under ten times. Library preparation (for TCRbeta) was performed with unique molecular identifiers. MiXCR, applied by TCRdb to the PCR reads, yields one record per CDR3 protein. The sample lists about 610,000 distinct CDR3 sequences; about 10% were seen once. Trimming removed 1 base at V and 2 bases at J, with 9 bases between. The germline V gene encodes CDR1 SGHRS and CDR2 YFSETQ. The CDR3 sequence is 14 residues long. This entry belongs to a study of T-cell reconstitution after alpha-beta-depleted transplantation in children.

This chain connects TRBV5-1 to TRBJ2-5; D is unclear. This clonotype was obtained from a human donor who donated a stem cell graft to a child with acute myeloid leukemia. Sequences were derived from PBMCs from the stem cell graft donor, sampled from the stem cell graft. The DNA of the CDR3 is TGCGCCAGCAGCTTGCCCGACTTGCAAGAGACCCAGTACTTC. Translation: CASSLPDLQETQYF.